The clone carrying this T cell receptor (beta chain) was detected only a few times. Additional DNA sequences in this sample encode the identical CDR3. The data belong to a study of cytomegalovirus exposure and HLA in healthy donors. This CDR3 contains 15 residues. V shed 4 bases and J 4 bases; nucleotides not matched to a gene: 5. The germline CDR1 and CDR2 sequences are LNHDA and SQIVND (reference sequence). A multiplex PCR was run with 60 Vbeta primers and 13 Jbeta primers. TCRdb keeps only in-frame clones here, not all; method: immunoSEQ multiplex PCR. The sample carries 73,000 or so clones, 60% to 75% recorded once.

Sequenced material: PBMCs. The clonotype originates from a woman in her forties in good health and CMV-seropositive. The J gene is TRBJ2-5, the V gene TRBV19; 11 positions agree with TRBD2. DNA of the CDR3: TGTGCCAGTAGTAATCGACTAGCGGGGTCAGAGACCCAGTACTTC. Translating it yields CASSNRLAGSETQYF.